The clone carrying this T cell receptor (beta chain) was recorded a few times. How the authors handled the data: Reference gene primer amplification yielded estimated nucleated cell counts. Generated by immunoSEQ multiplex PCR, the TCRdb table keeps only in-frame clones and is missing some. D and trimming come from the DNA, and the V and J calls and clone size come from that table. Here the sample spans under 150,000 clones, 84% being singletons. This record belongs to a study of blood T cell repertoires in COVID-19. Germline V CDR1 and CDR2: LNHDA, SQIVND (reference sequence). V dropped 4 bases and J dropped 0 bases, with 9 bases sitting between them. This CDR3 is built from 14 residues.

The chain couples TRBV19 to TRBJ1-2; D call uncertain. Material: PBMCs or T cells enriched from blood (not recorded which). The clonotype was recovered from a man aged 50 to 59 in a cohort exposed to, infected with or recovered from COVID-19 (not recorded which). Here the CDR3 DNA reads TGTGCCAGTAGTAGAACCAGGACTAACTATGGCTACACCTTC. This codes for CASSRTRTNYGYTF.